The subject of this entry is one T cell receptor beta chain. Its specificity is unknown. This sample was included in a study of T cell responses to AZD1222 COVID-19 vaccine. Whole-study findings and limits: Vaccine-related CD4 TCRs covered spike, predominating at 160-218 and 743-854. Of the AZD1222 recipients, only five to seven were seropositive at baseline. Spike-specific TCR breadth and depth were elevated following two AZD1222 doses.

Germline V gene sequence: CDR1 LNHNV, CDR2 YYDKDF (reference sequence). V was clipped by 0 bases and J by 0 bases, with 12 bases between them. CDR3 size: 16 residues. Libraries were prepared by immunoSEQ multiplex PCR; TCRdb keeps only in-frame clonotypes and omits some of them. The sample has about 90,000 clones, around nine tenths seen once. This receptor was obtained from an adult in good health. The J gene is TRBJ2-7, the V gene TRBV15, with D perhaps TRBD2 (6 bases). The sequences come from peripheral blood, collected on day 0 of MenACWY control vaccination. CDR3 in DNA: TGTGCCACCAGCAGAGATATAGTCGGGAGCTCCTACGAGCAGTACTTC. It translates to CATSRDIVGSSYEQYF. The entire variable domain, with the rest obtained from reference TRBV15 and TRBJ2-7, is as follows: DAMVIQNPRYQVTQFGKPVTLSCSQTLNHNVMYWYQQKSSQAPKLLFHYYDKDFNNEADTPDNFQSRRPNTSFCFLDIRSPGLGDTAMYLCATSRDIVGSSYEQYFGPGTRLTVT.